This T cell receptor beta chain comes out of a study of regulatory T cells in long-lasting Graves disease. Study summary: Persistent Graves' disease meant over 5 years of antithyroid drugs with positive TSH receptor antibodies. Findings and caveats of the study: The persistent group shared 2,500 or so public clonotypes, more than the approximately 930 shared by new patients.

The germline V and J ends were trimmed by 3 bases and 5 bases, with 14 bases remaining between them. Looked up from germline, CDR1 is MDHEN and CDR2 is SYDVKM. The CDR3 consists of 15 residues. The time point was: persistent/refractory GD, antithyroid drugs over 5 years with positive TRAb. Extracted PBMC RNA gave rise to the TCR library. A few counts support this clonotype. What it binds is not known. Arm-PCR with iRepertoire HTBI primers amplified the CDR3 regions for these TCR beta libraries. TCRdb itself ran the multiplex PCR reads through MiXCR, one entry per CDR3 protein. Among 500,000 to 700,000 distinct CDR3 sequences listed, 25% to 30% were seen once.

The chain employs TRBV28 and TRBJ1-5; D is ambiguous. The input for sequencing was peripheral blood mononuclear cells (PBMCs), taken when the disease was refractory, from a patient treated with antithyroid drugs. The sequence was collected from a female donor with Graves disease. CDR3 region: CASSFSPPGYQPQHF. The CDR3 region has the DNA TGTGCCAGCAGTTTCTCCCCGCCGGGATATCAGCCCCAGCATTTT.